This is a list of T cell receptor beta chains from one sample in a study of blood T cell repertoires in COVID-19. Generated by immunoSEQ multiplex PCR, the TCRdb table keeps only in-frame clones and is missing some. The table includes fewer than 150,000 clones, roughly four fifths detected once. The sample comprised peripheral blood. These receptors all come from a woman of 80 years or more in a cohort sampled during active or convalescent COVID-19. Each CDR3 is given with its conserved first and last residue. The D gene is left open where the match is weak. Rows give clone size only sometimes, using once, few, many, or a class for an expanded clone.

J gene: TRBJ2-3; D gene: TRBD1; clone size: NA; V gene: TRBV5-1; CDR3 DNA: TGCGCCAGCAGCCTGGACAGGCCCACAGATACGCAGTATTTT; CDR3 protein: CASSLDRPTDTQYF
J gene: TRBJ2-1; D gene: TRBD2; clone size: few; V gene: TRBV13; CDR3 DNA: TGTGCCAGCAGCTCCTGGACTAGACGAAATGAGCAGTTCTTC; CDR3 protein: CASSSWTRRNEQFF
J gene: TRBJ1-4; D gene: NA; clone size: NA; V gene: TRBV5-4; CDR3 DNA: TGTGCCAGCAGCACTGGACAGATCAATGAAAAACTGTTTTTT; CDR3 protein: CASSTGQINEKLFF
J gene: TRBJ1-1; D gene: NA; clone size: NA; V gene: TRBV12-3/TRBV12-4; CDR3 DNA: TGTGCCAGCCGTAGGGACACGGCTGAAGCTTTCTTT; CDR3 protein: CASRRDTAEAFF
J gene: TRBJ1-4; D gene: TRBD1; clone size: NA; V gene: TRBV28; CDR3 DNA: TGTGCCAGCGGGACAGGTACTAATGAAAAACTGTTTTTT; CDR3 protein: CASGTGTNEKLFF
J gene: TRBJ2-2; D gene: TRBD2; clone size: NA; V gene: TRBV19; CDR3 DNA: TGTGCCAGTAGTATCCGGGGGGCCGGGGAGCTGTTTTTT; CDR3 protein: CASSIRGAGELFF
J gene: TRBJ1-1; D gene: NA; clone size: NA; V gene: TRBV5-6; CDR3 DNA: TGTGCCAGCAGCGAAACAGGGTATTCCACTGAAGCTTTCTTT; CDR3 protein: CASSETGYSTEAFF
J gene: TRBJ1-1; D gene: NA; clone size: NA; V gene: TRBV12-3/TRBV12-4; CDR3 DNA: TGTGCCAGCAGTCCTCAGATGAACACTGAAGCTTTCTTT; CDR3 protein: CASSPQMNTEAFF
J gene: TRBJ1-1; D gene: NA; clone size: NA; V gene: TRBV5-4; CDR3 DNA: TGTGCCAGCACCGCCCCAGGGAAGGGTGTGACTGAAGCTTTCTTT; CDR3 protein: CASTAPGKGVTEAFF
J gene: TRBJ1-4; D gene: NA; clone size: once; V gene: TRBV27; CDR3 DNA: TGTGCCAGCAGTCAAACGATATGGCAAAAACTGTTTTTT; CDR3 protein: CASSQTIWQKLFF
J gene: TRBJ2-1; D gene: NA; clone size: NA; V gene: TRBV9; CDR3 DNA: TGTGCCAGCAGCGCCCCCGCGGGGCTGGGTGAGCAGTTCTTC; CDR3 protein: CASSAPAGLGEQFF
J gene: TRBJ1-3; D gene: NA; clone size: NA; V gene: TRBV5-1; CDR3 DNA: TGCGCCAGCAGCTTGGGCGGCACAAGGGGAAACACCATATATTTT; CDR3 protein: CASSLGGTRGNTIYF
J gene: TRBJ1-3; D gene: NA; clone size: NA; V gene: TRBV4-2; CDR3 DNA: TGTGCCAGCAGCCAACGTCTCAACACCATATATTTT; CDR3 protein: CASSQRLNTIYF
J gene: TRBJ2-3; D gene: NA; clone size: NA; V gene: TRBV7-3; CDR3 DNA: TGTGCCAGCAGCGAGACTGCAGCAGATACGCAGTATTTT; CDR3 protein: CASSETAADTQYF
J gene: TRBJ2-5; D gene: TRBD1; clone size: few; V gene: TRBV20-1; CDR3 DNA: TGCGCACAGGGGGCGAAAGAGACCCAGTACTTC; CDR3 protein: CAQGAKETQYF
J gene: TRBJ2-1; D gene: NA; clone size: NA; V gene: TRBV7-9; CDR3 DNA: TGTGCCAGCAACGACAGATCCTACAATGAGCAGTTCTTC; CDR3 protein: CASNDRSYNEQFF
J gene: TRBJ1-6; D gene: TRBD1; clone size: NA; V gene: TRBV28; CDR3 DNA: TGTGCCAGCAGTCTTAACAGGGGGCGCCGGGATTCACCCCTCCACTTT; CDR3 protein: CASSLNRGRRDSPLHF
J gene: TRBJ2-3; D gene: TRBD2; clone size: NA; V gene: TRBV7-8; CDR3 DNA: TGTGCCAGCAGTTCTCCCGAATGGCTAGCGGGGGGGGAAGACACAGATACGCAGTATTTT; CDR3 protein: CASSSPEWLAGGEDTDTQYF
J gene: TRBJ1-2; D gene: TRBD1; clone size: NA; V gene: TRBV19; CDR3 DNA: TGTGCCAGTAGAATCAACGGACAGGGAGGTGGCTACACCTTC; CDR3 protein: CASRINGQGGGYTF
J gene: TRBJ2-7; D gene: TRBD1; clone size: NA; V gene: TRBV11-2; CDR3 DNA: TGTGCCAGCAGCTTAGAGACAGGGGATGGTTACGAGCAGTACTTC; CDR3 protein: CASSLETGDGYEQYF
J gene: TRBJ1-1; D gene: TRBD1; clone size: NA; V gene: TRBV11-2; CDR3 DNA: TGTGCCAGCAATGGTCGGGACAGGTCGGGGAACACTGAAGCTTTCTTT; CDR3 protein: CASNGRDRSGNTEAFF
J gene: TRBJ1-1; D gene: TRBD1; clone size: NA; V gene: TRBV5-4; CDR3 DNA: TGTGCCAGCAGCTTGGCTAGGGGGCGGGGAAACACTGAAGCTTTCTTT; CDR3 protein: CASSLARGRGNTEAFF
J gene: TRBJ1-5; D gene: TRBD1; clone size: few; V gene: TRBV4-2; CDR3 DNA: TGTGCCAGCAGCCAAGATTGGGGACAGGGCGGTCAGCCCCAGCATTTT; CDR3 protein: CASSQDWGQGGQPQHF
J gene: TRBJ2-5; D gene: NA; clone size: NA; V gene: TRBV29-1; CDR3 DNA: TGCAGCGTTGAGGGCATGGGACAAATACAAGAGACCCAGTACTTC; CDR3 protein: CSVEGMGQIQETQYF
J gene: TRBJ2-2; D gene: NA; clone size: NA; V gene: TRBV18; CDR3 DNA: TGTGCCAGCTCACCTACAGGGACCGGGGAGCTGTTTTTT; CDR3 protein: CASSPTGTGELFF
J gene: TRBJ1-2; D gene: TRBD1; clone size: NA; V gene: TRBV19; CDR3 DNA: TGTGCCAGTAGCGGACAGGGAAATAACTATGGCTACACCTTC; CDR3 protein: CASSGQGNNYGYTF
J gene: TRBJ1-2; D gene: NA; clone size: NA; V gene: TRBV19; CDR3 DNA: TGTGCCAGTAGTACCCACCCCAAAGGGGCTAGAAACTATGGCTACACCTTC; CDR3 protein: CASSTHPKGARNYGYTF
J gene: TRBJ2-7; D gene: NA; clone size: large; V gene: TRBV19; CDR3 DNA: TGTGCCAGTAGGGACAGGACTATATCCTACGAGCAGTACTTC; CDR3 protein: CASRDRTISYEQYF
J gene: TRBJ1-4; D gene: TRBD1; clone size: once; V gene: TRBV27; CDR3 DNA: TGTGCCAGCAGCCTACAGGGGGCAGGGGAAAAACTGTTTTTT; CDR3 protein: CASSLQGAGEKLFF
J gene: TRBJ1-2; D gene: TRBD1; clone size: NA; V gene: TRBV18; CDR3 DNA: TGTGCCAGCTCACCGGGACAGGGACTCTATGGCTACACCTTC; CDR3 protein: CASSPGQGLYGYTF
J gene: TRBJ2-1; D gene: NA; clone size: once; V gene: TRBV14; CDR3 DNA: TGTGCCAGCAGCCAAGGAGCGAACCACAATGAGCAGTTCTTC; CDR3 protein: CASSQGANHNEQFF
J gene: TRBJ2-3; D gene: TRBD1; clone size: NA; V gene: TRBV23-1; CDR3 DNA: TGCGCCAGCAGTCGCGGGACAGGGAATAAGTTCTATACGCAGTATTTT; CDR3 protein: CASSRGTGNKFYTQYF
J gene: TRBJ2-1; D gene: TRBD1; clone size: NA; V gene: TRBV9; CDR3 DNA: TGTGCCAGCAGCTCAGCGGGACAGGGGTTTAATGAGCAGTTCTTC; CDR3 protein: CASSSAGQGFNEQFF
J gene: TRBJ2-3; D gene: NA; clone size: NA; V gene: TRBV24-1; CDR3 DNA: TGTGCCACCAGTGATGGCCAGACACGTGTGGTGCAGTATTTT; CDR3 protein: CATSDGQTRVVQYF
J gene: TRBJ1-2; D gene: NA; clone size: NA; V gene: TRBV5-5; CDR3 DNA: TGTGCCAGCAGCTTGGTCCAAGACAACCTGAACTATGGCTACACCTTC; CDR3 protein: CASSLVQDNLNYGYTF
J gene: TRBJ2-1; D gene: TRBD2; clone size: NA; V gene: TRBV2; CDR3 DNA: TGTGCCAGCAGGGCCTCTAGCGGGGGGCCATACAATGAGCAGTTCTTC; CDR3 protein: CASRASSGGPYNEQFF
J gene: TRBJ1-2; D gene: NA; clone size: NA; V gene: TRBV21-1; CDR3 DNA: TGTGCCAGCACTTTAGCCGGGACAGGGAGTAACTATGGCTACACCTTC; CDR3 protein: CASTLAGTGSNYGYTF
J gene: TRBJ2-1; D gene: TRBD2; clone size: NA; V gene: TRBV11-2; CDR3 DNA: TGTGCCAGCAGCCACGGGGGGGCGGGCCTTGAGCAGTTCTTC; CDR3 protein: CASSHGGAGLEQFF
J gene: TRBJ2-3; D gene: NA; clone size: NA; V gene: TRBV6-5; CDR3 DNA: TGTGCCAGCAGTTTAGTTATCACAGATACGCAGTATTTT; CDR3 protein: CASSLVITDTQYF
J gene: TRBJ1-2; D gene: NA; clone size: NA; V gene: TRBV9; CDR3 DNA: TGTGCCAGCAGCGTAGATAGCTGGGGGGGAAACTATGGCTACACCTTC; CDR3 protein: CASSVDSWGGNYGYTF
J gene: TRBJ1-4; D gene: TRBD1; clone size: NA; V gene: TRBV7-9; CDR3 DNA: TGTGCCAGCAGCTCCCGGGACAGGGGGCAGAGTAATGAAAAACTGTTTTTT; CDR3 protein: CASSSRDRGQSNEKLFF
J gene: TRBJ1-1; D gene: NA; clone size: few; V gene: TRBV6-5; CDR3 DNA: TGTGCCACCCACCTCTGGGGGGTAGCCGAAGCTTTCTTT; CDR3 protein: CATHLWGVAEAFF
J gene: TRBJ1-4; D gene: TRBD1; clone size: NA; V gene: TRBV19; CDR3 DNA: TGTGCCAGTAGTACCGACAGGGCAGGTGAAAAACTGTTTTTT; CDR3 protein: CASSTDRAGEKLFF
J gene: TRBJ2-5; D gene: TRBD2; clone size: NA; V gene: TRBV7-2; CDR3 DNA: TGTGCCAGCAGGGGAGCGGGGGGATGGGAGACCCAGTACTTC; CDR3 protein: CASRGAGGWETQYF
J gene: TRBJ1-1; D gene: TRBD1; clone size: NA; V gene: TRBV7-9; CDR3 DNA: TGTGCCAGCAGCTTAGCGGAGGGGGCCTACACTGAAGCTTTCTTT; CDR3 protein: CASSLAEGAYTEAFF
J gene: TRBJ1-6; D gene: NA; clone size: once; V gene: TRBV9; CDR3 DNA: TGTGCCAGCAGCGTAGACCAGGGAAATAATTCACCCCTCCACTTT; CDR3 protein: CASSVDQGNNSPLHF
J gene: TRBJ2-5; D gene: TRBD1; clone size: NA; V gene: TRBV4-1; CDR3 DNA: TGCGCCAGCAGCCAAGAGTCGCCGGGACAGGGGAAGGAGGAGACCCAGTACTTC; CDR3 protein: CASSQESPGQGKEETQYF
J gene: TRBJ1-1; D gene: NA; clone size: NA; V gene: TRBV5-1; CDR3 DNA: TGCGCCAGCAGAAAGGGGGATTGGAACACTGAAGCTTTCTTT; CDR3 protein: CASRKGDWNTEAFF